These T cell receptor beta chains were read from a single sample in a study of blood T cells in healthy people across ages. TCRdb re-analysed the 5' RACE reads in MiXCR, keeping a single row per CDR3 protein. Of about 1.8 million distinct CDR3 sequences listed, around half were seen once; the top ten hold about 2.1%. Sequences were obtained from blood. These receptors were obtained from a woman between 35 and 50 years old in good health. Both conserved end residues are part of each CDR3. The D gene is left open where the match is weak. Rows may omit the clone size; those that give it use once, few, many or a size class.

>NA|NA|TRBJ2-3|13|TRBV12-3/TRBV12-4
CASSPLARGTQYF
TGTGCCAGCAGCCCCCTTGCCCGGGGTACGCAGTATTTT
>NA|NA|TRBJ1-5|14|TRBV7-2
CASSTGVPNQPQHF
TGTGCCAGCAGTACCGGGGTCCCCAATCAGCCCCAGCATTTT
>TRBD2|few|TRBJ2-3|15|TRBV7-3
CASSLTSGALDTQYF
TGTGCCAGCAGCCTGACTAGCGGGGCTCTAGATACGCAGTATTTT
>TRBD2|NA|TRBJ2-3|15|TRBV20-1
CSATRAGVSTDTQYF
TGCAGTGCCACTCGGGCGGGGGTGAGCACAGATACGCAGTATTTT
>NA|NA|TRBJ1-6|15|TRBV7-2
CASSWTWTENSPLHF
TGTGCCAGCAGCTGGACCTGGACGGAGAATTCACCCCTCCACTTT
>NA|NA|TRBJ2-7|10|TRBV20-1
CSASEREQYF
TGCAGTGCTAGTGAGCGCGAGCAGTACTTC
>NA|few|TRBJ2-5|15|TRBV7-9
CASSRTQEPQETQYF
TGTGCCAGCAGCAGAACGCAGGAACCCCAAGAGACCCAGTACTTC
>TRBD1|NA|TRBJ2-3|15|TRBV5-1
CASSKDRASTDTQYF
TGCGCCAGCAGCAAGGACAGGGCTAGCACAGATACGCAGTATTTT
>NA|NA|TRBJ1-4|14|TRBV20-1
CSASGWIPSEKLFF
TGCAGTGCTAGCGGATGGATTCCGTCTGAAAAACTGTTTTTT
>TRBD2|NA|TRBJ2-5|15|TRBV20-1
CSAGHGAGGQETQYF
TGCAGTGCTGGACATGGGGCGGGGGGCCAAGAGACCCAGTACTTC
>NA|few|TRBJ2-3|16|TRBV16
CASSPFIRTSTDTQYF
TGTGCCAGCAGCCCTTTCATCAGAACTAGCACAGATACGCAGTATTTT
>TRBD2|NA|TRBJ2-1|15|TRBV12-3/TRBV12-4
CASSPRGLAYNEQFF
TGTGCCAGCAGCCCTAGGGGACTAGCGTACAATGAGCAGTTCTTC
>NA|NA|TRBJ1-5|14|TRBV29-1
CSAKGSGSDQPQHF
TGCAGCGCGAAGGGGTCCGGGAGCGATCAGCCCCAGCATTTT
>NA|NA|TRBJ2-5|13|TRBV4-1
CASSHGQPETQYF
TGCGCCAGCAGCCATGGGCAGCCGGAGACCCAGTACTTC
>TRBD2|NA|TRBJ2-5|18|TRBV7-2
CASSSSTSGGPHQETQYF
TGTGCCAGCAGCTCTTCGACTAGCGGGGGGCCGCACCAAGAGACCCAGTACTTC
>NA|few|TRBJ2-1|13|TRBV9
CASTPGSYNEQFF
TGTGCCAGCACCCCCGGGTCCTACAATGAGCAGTTCTTC
>NA|NA|TRBJ2-7|11|TRBV6-2/TRBV6-3
CAGSTTSEQYF
TGTGCCGGCAGTACAACCAGCGAGCAGTACTTC